A single sample gave rise to the 5 T cell receptor beta chains below, sequenced in a study of blood T cell repertoires in COVID-19. Libraries were prepared by immunoSEQ multiplex PCR; TCRdb keeps only in-frame clonotypes and omits some of them. The sample has around 450,000 clones; about 90% are singletons. Sequenced input: PBMCs or T cells enriched from blood (not recorded which). All receptors come from a man between 18 and 29 years old who had recovered from COVID-19.

This chain connects TRBV13 to TRBJ2-3, with 8 bases lining up with TRBD2. The CDR3 length is 14 residues. V lost 10 bases and J lost 7; bases outside the gene matches: 13. CDR1 is PRHDT and CDR2 is FYEKMQ in the germline V gene (reference sequence). CDR3 sequence: CATRWGLGSHTQYF. As DNA, the CDR3 is TGTGCCACCCGGTGGGGACTAGGTTCGCATACGCAGTATTTT.

The chain combines TRBV5-1 with TRBJ1-1; no clear D. Germline-derived CDR1 and CDR2 are SGHRS and YFSETQ. This CDR3 is 15 amino acids long. V lost 2 bases, J lost 1 base, and 12 bases lay in between. The CDR3 sequence: CASSLIPGKNTEAFF. CDR3 nucleotides: TGCGCCAGCAGCTTAATTCCGGGAAAGAACACTGAAGCTTTCTTT.

This rearrangement joins TRBV11-1 to TRBJ1-6; TRBD1 agrees at 9 bases. There are 16 residues in the CDR3. The V gene's germline CDR1 is SGHAT and CDR2 FQDESV (reference sequence). Trimming at V came to 1 base and at J to 9 bases, leaving 7 bases not matched to a gene. The CDR3 DNA is TGTGCCAGCAGCTTAGTGCCGGGACAGGGTGGTTCACCCCTCCACTTT. Translated: CASSLVPGQGGSPLHF.

The chain is built from TRBV23-1 and TRBJ1-3, with TRBD1 identical over 9 bases. TRBV23-1 is annotated as an ORF whose role is uncertain. V lost 6 bases, J lost 0 bases, and 6 bases stayed unmatched. The CDR3 totals 16 residues. CDR3 nucleotide sequence: TGCGCCAGCAGCAAGGACAGGGGACACTCTGGAAACACCATATATTTT. It codes for CASSKDRGHSGNTIYF.

The J gene is TRBJ2-3, the V gene TRBV5-1; the D gene is possibly TRBD2 (6 bases). Germline V CDR1 and CDR2: SGHRS, YFSETQ. V lost 2 bases and J lost 5, with 15 bases in between. The CDR3 is 15 residues long. CDR3 amino acids: CASSLTGEGIDTQYF. The DNA for the CDR3 is TGCGCCAGCAGCTTAACGGGAGAAGGTATAGATACGCAGTATTTT.